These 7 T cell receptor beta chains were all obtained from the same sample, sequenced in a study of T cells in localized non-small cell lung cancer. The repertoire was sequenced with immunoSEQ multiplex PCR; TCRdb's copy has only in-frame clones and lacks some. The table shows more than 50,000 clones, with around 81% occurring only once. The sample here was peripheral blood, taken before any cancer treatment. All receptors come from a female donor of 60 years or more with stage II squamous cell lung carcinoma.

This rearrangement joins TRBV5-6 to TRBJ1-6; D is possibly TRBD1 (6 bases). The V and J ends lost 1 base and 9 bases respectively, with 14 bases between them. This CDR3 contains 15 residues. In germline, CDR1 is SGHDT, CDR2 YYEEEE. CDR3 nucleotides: TGTGCCAGCAGCTTGACCCACAGGGACGGTTCACCCCTCCACTTT. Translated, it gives CASSLTHRDGSPLHF.

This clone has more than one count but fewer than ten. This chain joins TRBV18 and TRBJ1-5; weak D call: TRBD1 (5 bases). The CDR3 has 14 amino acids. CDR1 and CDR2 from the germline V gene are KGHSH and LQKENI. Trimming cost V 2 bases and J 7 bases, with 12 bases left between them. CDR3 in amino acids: CASSPGGLEQPQHF. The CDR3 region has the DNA TGTGCCAGCTCACCAGGGGGATTGGAGCAGCCCCAGCATTTT.

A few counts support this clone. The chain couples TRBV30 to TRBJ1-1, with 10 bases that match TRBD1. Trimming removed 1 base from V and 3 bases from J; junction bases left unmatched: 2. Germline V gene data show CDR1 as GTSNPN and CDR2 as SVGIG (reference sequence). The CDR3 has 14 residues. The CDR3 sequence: CAWSGDRGDTEAFF. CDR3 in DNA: TGTGCCTGGAGTGGGGACAGGGGAGACACTGAAGCTTTCTTT.

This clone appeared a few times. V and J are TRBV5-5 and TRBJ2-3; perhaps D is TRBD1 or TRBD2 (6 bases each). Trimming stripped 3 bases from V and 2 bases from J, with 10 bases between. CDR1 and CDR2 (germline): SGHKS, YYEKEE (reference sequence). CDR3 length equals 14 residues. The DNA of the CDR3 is TGTGCCAGCAGCTGGGGGGCGGACACAGATACGCAGTATTTT. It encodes CASSWGADTDTQYF.

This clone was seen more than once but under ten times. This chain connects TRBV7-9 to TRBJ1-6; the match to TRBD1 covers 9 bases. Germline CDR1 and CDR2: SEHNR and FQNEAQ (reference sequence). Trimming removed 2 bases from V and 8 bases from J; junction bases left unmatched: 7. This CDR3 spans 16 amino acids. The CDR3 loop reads CASSLRGQGEDSPLHF. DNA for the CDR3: TGTGCCAGCAGCTTAAGGGGACAGGGAGAGGATTCACCCCTCCACTTT.

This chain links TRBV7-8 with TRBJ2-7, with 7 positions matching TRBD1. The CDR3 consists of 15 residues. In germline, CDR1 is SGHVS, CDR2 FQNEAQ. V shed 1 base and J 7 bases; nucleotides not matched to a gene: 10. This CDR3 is CASSLGGRGTGEQYF. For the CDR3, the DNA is TGTGCCAGCAGCTTAGGCGGCAGGGGGACGGGAGAGCAGTACTTC.

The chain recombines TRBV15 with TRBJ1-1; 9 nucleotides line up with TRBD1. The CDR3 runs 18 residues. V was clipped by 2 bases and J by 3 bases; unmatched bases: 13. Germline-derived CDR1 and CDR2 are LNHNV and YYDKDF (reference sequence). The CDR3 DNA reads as TGTGCCACCAGCAGACCACCAGGACAGGGGAGTAGGCACACTGAAGCTTTCTTT. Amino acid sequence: CATSRPPGQGSRHTEAFF.